Described below is a single TCR beta chain sequence and its context. Its antigen is still unknown. No much larger clonotype is one base removed from it; base qualities were not supplied. Patients with autoimmune disease history or receiving systemic immunosuppression were excluded from the trial. Peripheral blood for TCR sequencing was collected from all dose cohorts at baseline, on cycle 4 day 1, and on cycle 7 day 1. Samples were obtained from an open-label, multicenter, first-in-human phase I dose-escalation trial of ivuxolimab. Adults with locally advanced or metastatic melanoma, renal cell carcinoma, hepatocellular carcinoma or head and neck squamous cell carcinoma were enrolled in the trial. Before TCR sequencing, CD4+ and CD8+ T cells were separately sorted from peripheral blood. Trimming takes 7 bases from V and 4 bases from J, and the germline ends sit 7 bases apart. Its CDR3 holds 11 amino acids, cysteine through phenylalanine. The kept DNA is CDR3 alone, 33 bases in frame from the first base. From the germline V gene, CDR1 is MNHNS and CDR2 is SASEGT.

To sequence the TCRbeta CDR3 region, genomic DNA was isolated from the sorted cells. The immunoSEQ Assay was used for sequencing of TCRbeta CDR3 regions. Imported from immuneACCESS, the table was reduced by TCRdb to in-frame sequences with V and J called. These copies leave out some clones; in studies compared against another copy, an unresolved V gene accounts for under half, and the cause of the remainder is not known. The table for this sample lists around 140,000 clones; approximately 94% of them were counted only once. Of the sample, more than 0.9% falls within the top ten clones. The data stem from a study of OX40 agonist ivuxolimab in advanced cancers. Regarding the research as a whole: Ivuxolimab was a fully human IgG2 agonistic monoclonal antibody targeting the costimulatory receptor OX40 (CD134). The monotherapy dose-escalation portion (N ≈ 55 patients) of the phase I ivuxolimab trial is reported in the paper. Peripheral TCRbeta sequencing aimed to test whether ivuxolimab altered TCR sequence diversity and caused clonal T-cell expansion. Intravenous ivuxolimab was administered to patients every 2 weeks at six dose levels: 0.01, 0.1, 0.3, 1.5, 3 and 10 mg/kg. Partial responses were achieved by three dose-escalation patients, of whom one had hepatocellular carcinoma and two had cutaneous melanoma. In the dose-escalation cohort, 70% to 85% of patients were male, and the mean age was roughly 60 years with a range of about 20 to 80. Prior anti-PD-1, anti-PD-L1 or anti-CTLA-4 therapy was permitted, and 40% of dose-escalation patients had received checkpoint inhibitors. Of the approximately 50 patients in dose escalation, approximately 20 had hepatocellular carcinoma, some 15 had melanoma, 9 had renal cell carcinoma and 9 had head and neck cancer.

Results the study describes overall, beyond this receptor: After ivuxolimab, more expanded clones were found on average in CD8+ T cells than in CD4+ T cells. In the 0.1-3.0 mg/kg groups, partial responders had among the lowest normalized peripheral clonal expansion, particularly in CD8+ T cells. At doses from 0.1 to 3.0 mg/kg, clonal expansion was seen in both CD4+ and CD8+ blood T cells between baseline and week 6. Low levels of normalized T-cell clonal expansion were also seen in some patients who did not respond. Which antigens the clonally expanded peripheral T cells were specific for was not determined.

Rearrangement joined TRBV6-1 to TRBJ1-1, with the D gene not confidently named. This receptor was identified in an adult with an advanced solid tumor such as melanoma, head and neck, liver or kidney cancer. Sequencing used CD4+ or CD8+ T cells sorted from blood, obtained in a trial of the OX40 agonist ivuxolimab. Here the CDR3 is given as CASTPGTEAFF. The sequenced DNA: TGTGCCAGCACTCCAGGCACTGAAGCTTTCTTT.